This T cell receptor (beta chain) was found in a study of cytomegalovirus exposure and HLA in healthy donors. The study ran its PCR with 60 Vbeta and 13 Jbeta primers. In the study's own analysis: An analysis that came later counted 70 million to 100 million unique TCR beta chains, approximately 10 million shared. Assay: immunoSEQ multiplex PCR; the TCRdb copy retains only in-frame clones and omits some. For V, J and clone size, that table is used; D and trimming come from the DNA. Its table records fewer than 200,000 clones. This clonotype was sampled from a woman aged 55-75 years in good health and CMV-seronegative. The sample taken for sequencing was PBMCs.

The CDR3 protein is CATSEIRGTGGNEQYF. The CDR3 DNA reads as TGTGCCACCAGCGAAATCAGGGGGACAGGGGGCAACGAGCAGTACTTC. The chain links TRBV15 to TRBJ2-7; the match to TRBD1 covers 12 bases. V shed 5 bases, J shed 5 bases, and the junction held 10 bases outside the gene matches. CDR1 is LNHNV and CDR2 is YYDKDF in the germline V gene (reference sequence). The length of the CDR3 is 16 residues.